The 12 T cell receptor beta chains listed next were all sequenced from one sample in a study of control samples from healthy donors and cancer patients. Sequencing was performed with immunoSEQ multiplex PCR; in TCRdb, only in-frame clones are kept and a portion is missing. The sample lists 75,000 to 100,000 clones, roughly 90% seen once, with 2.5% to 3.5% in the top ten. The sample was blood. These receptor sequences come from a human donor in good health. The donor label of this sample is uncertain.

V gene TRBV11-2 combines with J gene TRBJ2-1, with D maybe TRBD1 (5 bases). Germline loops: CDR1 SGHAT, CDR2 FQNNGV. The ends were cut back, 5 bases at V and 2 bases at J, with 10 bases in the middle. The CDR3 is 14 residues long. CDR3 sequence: CASSRGNTYNEQFF. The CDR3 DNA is TGTGCCAGCAGCAGGGGAAATACCTACAATGAGCAGTTCTTC. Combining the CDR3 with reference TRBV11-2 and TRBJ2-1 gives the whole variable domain EAGVAQSPRYKIIEKRQSVAFWCNPISGHATLYWYQQILGQGPKLLIQFQNNGVVDDSQLPKDRFSAERLKGVDSTLKIQPAKLEDSAVYLCASSRGNTYNEQFFGPGTRLTVL.

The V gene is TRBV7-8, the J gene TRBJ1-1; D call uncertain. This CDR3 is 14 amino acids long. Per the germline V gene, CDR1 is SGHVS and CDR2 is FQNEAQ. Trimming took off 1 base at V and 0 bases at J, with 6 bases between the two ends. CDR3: CASSLVGMNTEAFF. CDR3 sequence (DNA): TGTGCCAGCAGCTTAGTCGGAATGAACACTGAAGCTTTCTTT.

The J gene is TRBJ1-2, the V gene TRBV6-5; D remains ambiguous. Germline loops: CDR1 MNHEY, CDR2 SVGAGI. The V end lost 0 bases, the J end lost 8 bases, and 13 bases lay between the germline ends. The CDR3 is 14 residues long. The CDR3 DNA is TGTGCCAGCAGTTACTCGTATGGATCTCGAGGCTACACCTTC. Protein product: CASSYSYGSRGYTF.

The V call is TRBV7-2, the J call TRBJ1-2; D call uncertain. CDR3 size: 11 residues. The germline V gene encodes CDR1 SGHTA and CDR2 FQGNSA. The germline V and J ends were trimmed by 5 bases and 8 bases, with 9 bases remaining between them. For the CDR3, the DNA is TGTGCCAGCAGCGGCGGACGGGGCTACACCTTC. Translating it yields CASSGGRGYTF.

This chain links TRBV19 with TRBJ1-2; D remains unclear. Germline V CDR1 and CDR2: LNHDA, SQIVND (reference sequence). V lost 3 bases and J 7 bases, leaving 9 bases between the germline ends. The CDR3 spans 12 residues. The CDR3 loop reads CASSMWERGYTF. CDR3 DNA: TGTGCCAGTAGTATGTGGGAACGTGGCTACACCTTC. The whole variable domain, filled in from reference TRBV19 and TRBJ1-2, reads DGGITQSPKYLFRKEGQNVTLSCEQNLNHDAMYWYRQDPGQGLRLIYYSQIVNDFQKGDIAEGYSVSREKKESFPLTVTSAQKNPTAFYLCASSMWERGYTFGSGTRLTVV.

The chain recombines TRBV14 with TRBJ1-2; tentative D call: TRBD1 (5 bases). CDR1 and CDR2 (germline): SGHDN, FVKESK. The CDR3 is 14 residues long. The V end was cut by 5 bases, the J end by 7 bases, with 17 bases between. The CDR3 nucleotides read TGTGCCAGCAGCTATGGCGGGGCCCCGGGTGGCTACACCTTC. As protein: CASSYGGAPGGYTF.

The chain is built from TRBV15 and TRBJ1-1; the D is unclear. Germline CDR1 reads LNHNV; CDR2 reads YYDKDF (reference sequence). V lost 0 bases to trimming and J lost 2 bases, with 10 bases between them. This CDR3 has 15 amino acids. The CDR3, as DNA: TGTGCCACCAGCAGAGATAAAGGATTCAACACTGAAGCTTTCTTT. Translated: CATSRDKGFNTEAFF.

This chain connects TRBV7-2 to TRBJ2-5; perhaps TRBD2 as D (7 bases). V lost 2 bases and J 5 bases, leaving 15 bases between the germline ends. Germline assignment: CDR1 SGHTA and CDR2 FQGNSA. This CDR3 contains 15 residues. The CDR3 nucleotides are TGTGCCAGCAGCTTATCGTGGGGGGGCCGGGAGACCCAGTACTTC. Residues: CASSLSWGGRETQYF.

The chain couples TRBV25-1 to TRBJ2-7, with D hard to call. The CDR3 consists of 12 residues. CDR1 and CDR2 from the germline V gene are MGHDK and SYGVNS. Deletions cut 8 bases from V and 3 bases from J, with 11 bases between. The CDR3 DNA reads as TGTGCCAGCCGCTCAGGAGTCTACGAGCAGTACTTC. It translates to CASRSGVYEQYF.

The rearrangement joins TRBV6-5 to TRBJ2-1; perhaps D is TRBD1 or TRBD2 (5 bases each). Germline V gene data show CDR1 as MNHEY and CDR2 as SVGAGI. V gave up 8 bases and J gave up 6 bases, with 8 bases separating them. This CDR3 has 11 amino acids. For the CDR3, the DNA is TGTGCCAGCGTTGGGGGCAATGAGCAGTTCTTC. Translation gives CASVGGNEQFF.

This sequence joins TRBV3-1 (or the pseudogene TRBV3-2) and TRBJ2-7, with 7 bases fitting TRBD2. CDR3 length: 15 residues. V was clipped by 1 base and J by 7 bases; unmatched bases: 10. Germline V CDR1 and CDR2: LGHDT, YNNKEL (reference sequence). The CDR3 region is CASSQGTSEYDEQYF. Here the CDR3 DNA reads TGTGCCAGCAGCCAAGGAACTAGCGAATACGATGAGCAGTACTTC.

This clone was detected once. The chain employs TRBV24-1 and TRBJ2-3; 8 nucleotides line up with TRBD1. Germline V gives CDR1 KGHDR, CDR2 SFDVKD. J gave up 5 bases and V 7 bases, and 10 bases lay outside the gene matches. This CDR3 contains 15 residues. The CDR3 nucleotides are TGTGCCACCAGCCGTTCGGACAGGGTACGAGATACGCAGTATTTT. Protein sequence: CATSRSDRVRDTQYF.